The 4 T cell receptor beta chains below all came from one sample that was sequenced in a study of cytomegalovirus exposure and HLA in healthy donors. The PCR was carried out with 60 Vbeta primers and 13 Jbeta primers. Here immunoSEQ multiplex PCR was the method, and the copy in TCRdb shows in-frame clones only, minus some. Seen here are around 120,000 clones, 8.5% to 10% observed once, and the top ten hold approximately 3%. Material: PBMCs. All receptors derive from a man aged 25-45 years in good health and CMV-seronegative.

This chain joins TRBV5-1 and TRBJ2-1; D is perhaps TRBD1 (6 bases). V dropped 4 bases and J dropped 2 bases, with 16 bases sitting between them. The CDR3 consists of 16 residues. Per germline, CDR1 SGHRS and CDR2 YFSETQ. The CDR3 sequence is CASSHQGPNAYNEQFF. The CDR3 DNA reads TGCGCCAGCAGCCATCAGGGGCCAAACGCCTACAATGAGCAGTTCTTC.

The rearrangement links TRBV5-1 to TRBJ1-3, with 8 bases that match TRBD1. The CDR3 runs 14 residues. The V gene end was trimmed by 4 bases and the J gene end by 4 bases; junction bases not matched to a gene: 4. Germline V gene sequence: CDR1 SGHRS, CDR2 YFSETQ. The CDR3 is CASSQDRDGNTIYF. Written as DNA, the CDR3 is TGCGCCAGCAGCCAGGACAGGGACGGAAACACCATATATTTT.

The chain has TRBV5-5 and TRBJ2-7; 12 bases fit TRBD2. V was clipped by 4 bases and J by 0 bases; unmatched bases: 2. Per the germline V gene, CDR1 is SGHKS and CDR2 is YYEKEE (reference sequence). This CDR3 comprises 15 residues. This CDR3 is CASSRTSGNSYEQYF. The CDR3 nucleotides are TGTGCCAGCAGCCGGACTAGCGGGAACTCCTACGAGCAGTACTTC.

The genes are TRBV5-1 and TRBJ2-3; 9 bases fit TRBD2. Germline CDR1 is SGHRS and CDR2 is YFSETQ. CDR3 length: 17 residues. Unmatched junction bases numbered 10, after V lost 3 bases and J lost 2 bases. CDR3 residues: CASSYPIAGASTDTQYF. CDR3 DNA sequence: TGCGCCAGCAGCTACCCCATAGCGGGAGCTTCCACAGATACGCAGTATTTT.